The sequence of this T cell receptor (beta chain) was determined in a study of shared clonotypes between healthy human individuals. Sequencing was performed with immunoSEQ multiplex PCR; in TCRdb, only in-frame clones are kept and a portion is missing. The sample shows approximately 180,000 clones, 90% to 95% of them seen only once. V lost 7 bases, J lost 8 bases, and 13 bases stayed unmatched. The CDR3 extends over 15 amino acids. Germline CDR1 is MNHNY and CDR2 is SVGAGI (reference sequence). The rearrangement uses TRBV6-6 and TRBJ2-1, with 8 nucleotides matching TRBD2. This receptor was identified in a woman in her 30s in good health. The sample was naive CD4+ T cells sorted from blood. This sample's subset: CD45RA+ positively selected. This CDR3 is CASTARGRTGDEQFF. The CDR3, as DNA: TGTGCCAGCACAGCCCGCGGGAGGACCGGGGATGAGCAGTTCTTC.